The present entry profiles one T cell receptor (beta chain) with its context. Trimming removed 0 bases at V and 4 bases at J, with 16 bases between. The CDR3 spans 16 residues. Germline V gene sequence: CDR1 SGHRS, CDR2 YFSETQ. The data were obtained in a study of PD-1 blockade in classical Hodgkin lymphoma. Described time point: cycle 4 day 1 (C4D1), after 6 weeks of nivolumab. Each and every patient relapsed after autologous stem cell transplantation, and patients got differing brentuximab vedotin exposure. Libraries were prepared by immunoSEQ multiplex PCR; TCRdb keeps only in-frame clonotypes and omits some of them. The table lists 64,000 or so clones, roughly 89% of them singletons, with under 13% in the top ten.

The TCR originated in a human donor with classical Hodgkin lymphoma. The material was peripheral blood mononuclear cells (PBMCs), obtained before the fourth cycle of nivolumab. J is TRBJ1-2 and V is TRBV5-1; D is perhaps TRBD1 (5 bases). CDR3 residues: CASSLAGGKGFYGYTF. CDR3 in DNA: TGCGCCAGCAGCTTGGCTGGGGGAAAGGGTTTCTATGGCTACACCTTC.